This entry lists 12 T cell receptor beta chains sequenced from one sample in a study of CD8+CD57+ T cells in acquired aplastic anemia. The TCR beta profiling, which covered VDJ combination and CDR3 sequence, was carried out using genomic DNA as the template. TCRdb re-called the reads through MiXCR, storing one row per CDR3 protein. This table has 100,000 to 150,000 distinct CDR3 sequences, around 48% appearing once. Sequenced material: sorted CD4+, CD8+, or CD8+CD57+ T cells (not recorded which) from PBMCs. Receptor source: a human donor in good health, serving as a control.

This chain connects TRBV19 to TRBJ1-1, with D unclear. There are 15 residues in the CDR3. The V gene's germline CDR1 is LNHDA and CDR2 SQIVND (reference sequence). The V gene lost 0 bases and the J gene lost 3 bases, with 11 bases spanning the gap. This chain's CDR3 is CASSIDLGTDTEAFF. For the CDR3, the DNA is TGTGCCAGTAGTATAGATTTAGGTACAGACACTGAAGCTTTCTTT. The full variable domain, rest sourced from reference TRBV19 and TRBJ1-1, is DGGITQSPKYLFRKEGQNVTLSCEQNLNHDAMYWYRQDPGQGLRLIYYSQIVNDFQKGDIAEGYSVSREKKESFPLTVTSAQKNPTAFYLCASSIDLGTDTEAFFGQGTRLTVV.

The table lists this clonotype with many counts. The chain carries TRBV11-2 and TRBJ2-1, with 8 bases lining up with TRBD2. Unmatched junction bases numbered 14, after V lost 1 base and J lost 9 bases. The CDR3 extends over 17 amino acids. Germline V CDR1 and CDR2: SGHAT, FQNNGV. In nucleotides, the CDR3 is TGTGCCAGCAGCTTAGTATCGGGTCTAGCGGGCTCCGGTGAGCAGTTCTTC. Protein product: CASSLVSGLAGSGEQFF.

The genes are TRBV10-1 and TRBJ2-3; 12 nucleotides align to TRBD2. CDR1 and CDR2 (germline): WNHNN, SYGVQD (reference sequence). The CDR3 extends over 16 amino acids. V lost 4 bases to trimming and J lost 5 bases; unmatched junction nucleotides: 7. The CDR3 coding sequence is TGCGCCAGCAGTGGCCCTAGCGGGGGGGCGAGAGATACGCAGTATTTT. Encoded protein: CASSGPSGGARDTQYF.

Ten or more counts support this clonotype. CDR3 in amino acids: CASSGRTGGADTQYF. The CDR3, as DNA: TGTGCCAGCAGCGGCCGGACAGGCGGCGCAGATACGCAGTATTTT. The rearrangement links TRBV7-2 to TRBJ2-3; 7 nucleotides match TRBD1. The CDR3 extends over 15 amino acids. Germline V gene data show CDR1 as SGHTA and CDR2 as FQGNSA. V gave up 5 bases and J gave up 4 bases; unmatched junction bases: 9.

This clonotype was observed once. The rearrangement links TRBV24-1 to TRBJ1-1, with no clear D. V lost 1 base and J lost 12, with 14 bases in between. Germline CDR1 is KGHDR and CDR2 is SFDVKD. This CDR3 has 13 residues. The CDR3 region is CATSDFDKAETFF. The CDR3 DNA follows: TGTGCCACCAGTGATTTCGACAAGGCGGAAACTTTCTTT.

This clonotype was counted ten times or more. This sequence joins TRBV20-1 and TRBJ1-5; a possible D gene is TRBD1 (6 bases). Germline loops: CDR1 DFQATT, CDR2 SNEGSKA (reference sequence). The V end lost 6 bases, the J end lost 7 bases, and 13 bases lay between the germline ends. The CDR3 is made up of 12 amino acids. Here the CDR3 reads CSAKQGGQPQHF. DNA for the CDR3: TGCAGTGCAAAACAGGGAGGACAGCCCCAGCATTTT.

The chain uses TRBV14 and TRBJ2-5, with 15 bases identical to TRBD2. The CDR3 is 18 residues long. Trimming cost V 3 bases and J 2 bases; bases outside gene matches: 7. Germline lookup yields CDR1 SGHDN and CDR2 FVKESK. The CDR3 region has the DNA TGTGCCAGCAGCCAGCAGGGGACTAGCGGGGGGTCACAAGAGACCCAGTACTTC. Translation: CASSQQGTSGGSQETQYF.

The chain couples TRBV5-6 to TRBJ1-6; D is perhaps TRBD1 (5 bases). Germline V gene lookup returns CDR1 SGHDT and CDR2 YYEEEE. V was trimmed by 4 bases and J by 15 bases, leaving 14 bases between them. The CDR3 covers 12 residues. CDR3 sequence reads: CASSPRDSGLHF. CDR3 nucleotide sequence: TGTGCCAGCAGCCCACGGGACTCGGGCCTCCACTTT.

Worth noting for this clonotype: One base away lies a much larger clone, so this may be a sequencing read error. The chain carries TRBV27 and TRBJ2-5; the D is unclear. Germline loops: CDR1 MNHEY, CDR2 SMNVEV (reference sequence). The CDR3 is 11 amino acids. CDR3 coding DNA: TGTGCCAGCAGTTTATACGAGACCCAGTGCTTC. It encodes CASSLYETQCF.

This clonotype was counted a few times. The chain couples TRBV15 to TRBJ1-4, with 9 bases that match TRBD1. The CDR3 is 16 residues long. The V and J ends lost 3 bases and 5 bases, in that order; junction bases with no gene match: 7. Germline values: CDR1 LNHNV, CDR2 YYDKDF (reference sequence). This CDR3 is CATSSATGTGNEKLFF. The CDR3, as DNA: TGTGCCACCAGCAGCGCGACCGGGACAGGGAATGAAAAACTGTTTTTT.

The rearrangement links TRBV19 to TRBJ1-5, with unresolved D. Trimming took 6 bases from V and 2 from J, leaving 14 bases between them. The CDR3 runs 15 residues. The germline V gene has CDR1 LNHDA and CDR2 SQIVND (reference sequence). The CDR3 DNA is TGTGCCAGTAGCCCCTTGGGTGCGGGCAATCAGCCCCAGCATTTT. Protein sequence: CASSPLGAGNQPQHF.

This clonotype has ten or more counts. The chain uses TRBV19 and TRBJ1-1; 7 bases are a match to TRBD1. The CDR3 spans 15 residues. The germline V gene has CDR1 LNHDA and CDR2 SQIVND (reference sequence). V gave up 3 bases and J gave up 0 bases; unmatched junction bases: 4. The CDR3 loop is CASSIGDRVNTEAFF. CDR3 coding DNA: TGTGCCAGTAGTATTGGGGACAGAGTGAACACTGAAGCTTTCTTT.